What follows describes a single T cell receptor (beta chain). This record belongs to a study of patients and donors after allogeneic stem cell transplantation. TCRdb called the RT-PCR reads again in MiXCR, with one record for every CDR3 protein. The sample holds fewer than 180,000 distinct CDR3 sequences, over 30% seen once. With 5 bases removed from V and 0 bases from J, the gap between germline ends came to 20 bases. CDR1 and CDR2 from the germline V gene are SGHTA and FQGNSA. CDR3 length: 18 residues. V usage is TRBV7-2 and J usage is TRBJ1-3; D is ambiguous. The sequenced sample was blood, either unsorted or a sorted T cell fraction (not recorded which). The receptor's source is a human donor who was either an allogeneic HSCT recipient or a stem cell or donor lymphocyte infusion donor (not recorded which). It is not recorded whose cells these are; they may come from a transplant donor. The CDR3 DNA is TGTGCCAGCAGCCCAGGTGGTATAGGGCACGGCTCTGGAAACACCATATATTTT. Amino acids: CASSPGGIGHGSGNTIYF.